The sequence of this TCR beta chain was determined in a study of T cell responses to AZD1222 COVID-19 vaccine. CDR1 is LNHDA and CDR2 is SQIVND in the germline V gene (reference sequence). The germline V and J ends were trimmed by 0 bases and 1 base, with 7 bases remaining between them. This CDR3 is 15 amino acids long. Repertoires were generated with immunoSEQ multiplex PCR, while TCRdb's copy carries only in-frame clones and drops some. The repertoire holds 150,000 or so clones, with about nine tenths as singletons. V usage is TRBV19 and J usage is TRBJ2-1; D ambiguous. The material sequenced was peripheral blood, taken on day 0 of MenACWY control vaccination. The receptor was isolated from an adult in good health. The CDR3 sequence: CASSIEGGSYNEQFF. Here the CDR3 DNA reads TGTGCCAGTAGTATAGAGGGCGGATCCTACAATGAGCAGTTCTTC.